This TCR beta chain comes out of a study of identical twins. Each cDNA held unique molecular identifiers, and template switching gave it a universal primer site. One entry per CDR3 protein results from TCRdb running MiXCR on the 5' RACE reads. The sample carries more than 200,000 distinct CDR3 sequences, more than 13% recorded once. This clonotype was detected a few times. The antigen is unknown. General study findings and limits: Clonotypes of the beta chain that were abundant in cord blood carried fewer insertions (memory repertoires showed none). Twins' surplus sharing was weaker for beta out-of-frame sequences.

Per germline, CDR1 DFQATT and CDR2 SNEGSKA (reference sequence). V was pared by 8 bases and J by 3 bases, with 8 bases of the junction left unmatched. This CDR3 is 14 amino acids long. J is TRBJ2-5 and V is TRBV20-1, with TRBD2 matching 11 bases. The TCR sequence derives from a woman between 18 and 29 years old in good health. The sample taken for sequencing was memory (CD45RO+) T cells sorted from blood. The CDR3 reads CSSLTSGREETQYF. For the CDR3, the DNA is TGCAGTTCGCTAACTAGCGGGAGAGAAGAGACCCAGTACTTC.